This T cell receptor beta chain was captured by sequencing in a study of blood T cells in healthy people across ages. The germline V gene has CDR1 MNHEY and CDR2 SVGAGI. CDR3 size: 16 residues. After removal of 2 bases from V and 1 base from J, the junction contained 1 base not matched to a gene. Comment on this clonotype: Its antigen remains unidentified.

Findings and caveats of the study: Among long-lived donors, naive CD4+ cells were more numerous and diversity higher than in aged donors.

Combining a sample-barcoded 5' primer with a J-beta primer mix, a second PCR ran for roughly 6 to 12 cycles. TCRdb re-derived calls from the 5' RACE reads in MiXCR, one entry per CDR3 protein. Of 540,000 or so distinct CDR3 sequences in the sample, approximately 25% were seen once. The same specimen was also included in a second study, on T cells of mothers and their children.

The chain employs TRBV6-5 and TRBJ2-5; TRBD2 matches at 13 bases. Sequenced: blood. The TCR was taken from a boy between 5 and 17 years old in good health. The CDR3 DNA reads as TGTGCCAGCAGTTACGGGACTAGCGGGGCCCAAGAGACCCAGTACTTC. Its protein product is CASSYGTSGAQETQYF.